The clone carrying this T cell receptor beta chain occurred a few times. Some clones are missing from TCRdb's copy, which holds only in-frame ones; the method was immunoSEQ multiplex PCR. The sample records more than 10,000 clones, under 90% being singletons. Time point defined: pre-treatment baseline. This sample is part of a study of blood T cell dynamics during melanoma immunotherapy. Trimming removed 3 bases from V and 6 bases from J, with 11 bases in between. The CDR3 is 13 amino acids. Per germline, CDR1 LNHDA and CDR2 SQIVND (reference sequence). The receptor was derived from a human donor with melanoma. The sample in question was blood, obtained from a patient treated with checkpoint blockade. This chain connects TRBV19 to TRBJ1-2; tentative D call: TRBD1 (6 bases). The CDR3 is CASSMGGANGYTF. For the CDR3, the DNA is TGTGCCAGTAGTATGGGGGGGGCGAATGGCTACACCTTC.